The sequence of this T cell receptor (beta chain) was determined in a study of cytomegalovirus exposure and HLA in healthy donors. In this sample, this clone turned up a few times. Donors in the study were healthy people who gave bone marrow. This donor's file did not include a recorded CMV serostatus. This PCR relied on a set of 60 Vbeta primers and 13 Jbeta primers. Measured with immunoSEQ multiplex PCR; TCRdb has only the in-frame clones, and not every one. The data show over 95,000 clones, 74% seen once. CDR3 length: 15 residues. From germline, CDR1 is LNHNV and CDR2 YYDKDF (reference sequence). The V and J ends lost 3 bases and 3 bases, in that order; junction bases with no gene match: 5.

Sequences were obtained from PBMCs. This chain connects TRBV15 to TRBJ2-3; 8 bases align to TRBD1. The source is a human donor in good health. Written as DNA, the CDR3 is TGTGCCACCAGCAGTAACAGGGGGAGAACAGATACGCAGTATTTT. Residues: CATSSNRGRTDTQYF.